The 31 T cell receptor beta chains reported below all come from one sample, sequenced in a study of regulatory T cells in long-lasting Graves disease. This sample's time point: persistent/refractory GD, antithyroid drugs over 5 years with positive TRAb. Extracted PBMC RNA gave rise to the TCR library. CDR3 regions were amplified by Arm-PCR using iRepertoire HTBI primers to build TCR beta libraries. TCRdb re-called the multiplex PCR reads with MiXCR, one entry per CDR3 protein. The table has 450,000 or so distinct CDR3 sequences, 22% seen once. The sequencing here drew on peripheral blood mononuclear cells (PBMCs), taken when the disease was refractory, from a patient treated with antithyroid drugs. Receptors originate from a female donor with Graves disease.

CDR3 amino acids: CSAHTSGDTDTQYF. DNA of the CDR3: TGCAGTGCTCATACTAGCGGGGACACAGATACGCAGTATTTT. The chain employs TRBV20-1 and TRBJ2-3; 10 bases map to TRBD2. CDR3 length equals 14 residues. V lost 5 bases and J lost 2; bases outside the gene matches: 4. The germline CDR1 and CDR2 sequences are DFQATT and SNEGSKA (reference sequence).

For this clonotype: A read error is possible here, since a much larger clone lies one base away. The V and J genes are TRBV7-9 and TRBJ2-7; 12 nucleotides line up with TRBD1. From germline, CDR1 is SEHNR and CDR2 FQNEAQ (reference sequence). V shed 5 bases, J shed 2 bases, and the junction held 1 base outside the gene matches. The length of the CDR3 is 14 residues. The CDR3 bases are TGTGCCAGCAGCCGGGACAGGGGGCCCTACGAGCAGTACTTC. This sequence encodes CASSRDRGPYEQYF.

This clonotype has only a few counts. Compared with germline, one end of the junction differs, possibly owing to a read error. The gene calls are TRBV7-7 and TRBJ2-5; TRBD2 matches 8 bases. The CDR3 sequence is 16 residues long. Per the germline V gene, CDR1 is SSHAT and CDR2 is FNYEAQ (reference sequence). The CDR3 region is CASSSMAGGGRETQYF. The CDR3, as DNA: TGTGCTAGCAGCTCGATGGCTGGCGGGGGGCGGGAGACCCAGTACTTC.

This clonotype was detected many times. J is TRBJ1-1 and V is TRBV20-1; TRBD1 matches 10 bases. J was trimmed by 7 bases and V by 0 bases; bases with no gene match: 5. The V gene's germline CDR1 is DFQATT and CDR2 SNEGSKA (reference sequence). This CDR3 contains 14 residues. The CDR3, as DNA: TGCAGTGCTAGAGATCAGGGACAGGGGTATGAAGCTTTCTTT. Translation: CSARDQGQGYEAFF.

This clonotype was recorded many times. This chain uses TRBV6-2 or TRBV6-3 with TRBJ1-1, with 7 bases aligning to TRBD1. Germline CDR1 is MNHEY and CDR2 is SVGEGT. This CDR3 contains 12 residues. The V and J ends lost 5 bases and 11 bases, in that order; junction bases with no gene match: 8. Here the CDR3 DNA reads TGTGCCAGCAGTGAAGACAGGGCCAAGGCTTTCTTT. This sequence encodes CASSEDRAKAFF.

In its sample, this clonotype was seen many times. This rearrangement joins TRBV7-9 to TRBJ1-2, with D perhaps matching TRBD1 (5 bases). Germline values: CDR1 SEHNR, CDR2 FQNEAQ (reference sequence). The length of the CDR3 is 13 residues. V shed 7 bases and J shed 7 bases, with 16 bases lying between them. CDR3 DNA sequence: TGTGCCAGCAACCTCGACAGTTCAAGTGGCTACACCTTC. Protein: CASNLDSSSGYTF.

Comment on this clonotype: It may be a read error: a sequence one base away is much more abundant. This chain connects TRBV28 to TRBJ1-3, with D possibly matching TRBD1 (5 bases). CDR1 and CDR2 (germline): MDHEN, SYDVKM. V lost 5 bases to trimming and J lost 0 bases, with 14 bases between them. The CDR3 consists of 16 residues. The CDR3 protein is CASSPPGLGSGNTIYF. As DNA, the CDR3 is TGTGCCAGCAGTCCTCCGGGACTCGGCTCTGGAAACACCATATATTTT.

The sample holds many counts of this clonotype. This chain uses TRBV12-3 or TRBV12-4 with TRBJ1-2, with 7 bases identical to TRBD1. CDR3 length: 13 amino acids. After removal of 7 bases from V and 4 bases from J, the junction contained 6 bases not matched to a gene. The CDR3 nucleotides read TGTGCCAGCACTCCGGGACAGCGCTATGGCTACACCTTC. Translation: CASTPGQRYGYTF.

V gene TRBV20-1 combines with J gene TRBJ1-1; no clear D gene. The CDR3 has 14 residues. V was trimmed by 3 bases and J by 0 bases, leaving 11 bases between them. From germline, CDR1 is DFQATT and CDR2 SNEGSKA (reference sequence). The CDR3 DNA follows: TGCAGTGCTAGGCCCGGAAAAATGAACACTGAAGCTTTCTTT. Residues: CSARPGKMNTEAFF.

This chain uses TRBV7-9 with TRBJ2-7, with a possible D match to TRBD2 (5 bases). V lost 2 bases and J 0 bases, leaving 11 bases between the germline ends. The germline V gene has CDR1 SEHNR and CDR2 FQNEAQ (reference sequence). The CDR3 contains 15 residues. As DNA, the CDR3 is TGTGCCAGCAGCTTAAGCGGCTGGAGCTCCTACGAGCAGTACTTC. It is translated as CASSLSGWSSYEQYF.

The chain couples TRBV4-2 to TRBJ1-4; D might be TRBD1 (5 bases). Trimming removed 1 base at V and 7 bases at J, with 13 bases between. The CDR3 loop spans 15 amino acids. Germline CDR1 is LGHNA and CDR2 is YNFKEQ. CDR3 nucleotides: TGTGCCAGCAGCCAAGGATGGGGGGTGGGTGAAAAACTGTTTTTT. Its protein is CASSQGWGVGEKLFF.

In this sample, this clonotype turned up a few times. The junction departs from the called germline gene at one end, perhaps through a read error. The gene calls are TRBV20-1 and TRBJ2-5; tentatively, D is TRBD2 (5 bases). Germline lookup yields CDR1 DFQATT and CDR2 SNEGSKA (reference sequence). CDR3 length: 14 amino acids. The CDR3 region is CSARGPPGLETQYF. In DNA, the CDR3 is TGCAGTGCCAGAGGACCGCCGGGGTTGGAGACCCAGTACTTC.

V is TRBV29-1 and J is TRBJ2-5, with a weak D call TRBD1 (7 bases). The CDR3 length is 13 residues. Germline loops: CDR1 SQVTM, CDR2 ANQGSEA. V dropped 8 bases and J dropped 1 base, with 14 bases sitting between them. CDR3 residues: CSLGTAGQETQYF. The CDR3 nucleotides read TGCAGCCTAGGGACAGCGGGCCAAGAGACCCAGTACTTC.

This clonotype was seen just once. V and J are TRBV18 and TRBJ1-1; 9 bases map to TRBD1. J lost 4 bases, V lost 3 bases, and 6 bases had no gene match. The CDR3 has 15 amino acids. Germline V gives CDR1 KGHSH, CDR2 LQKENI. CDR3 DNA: TGTGCCAGCTCACCGGGACAGGGTTCGGTCACTGAAGCTTTCTTT. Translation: CASSPGQGSVTEAFF.

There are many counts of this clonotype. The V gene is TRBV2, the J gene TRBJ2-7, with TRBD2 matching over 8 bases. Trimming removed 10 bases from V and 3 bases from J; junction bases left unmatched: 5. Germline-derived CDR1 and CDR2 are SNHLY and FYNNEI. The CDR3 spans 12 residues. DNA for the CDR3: TGTGCCACGTCCGGGACTAGCTACGAGCAGTACTTC. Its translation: CATSGTSYEQYF.

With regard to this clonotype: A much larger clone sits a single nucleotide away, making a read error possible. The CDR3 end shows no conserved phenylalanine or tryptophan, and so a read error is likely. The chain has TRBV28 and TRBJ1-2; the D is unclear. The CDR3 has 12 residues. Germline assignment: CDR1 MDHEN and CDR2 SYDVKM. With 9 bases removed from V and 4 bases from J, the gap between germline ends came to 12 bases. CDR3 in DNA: TGTGCCAGACTTGGACGGGTCTATGGCTACACCTCC. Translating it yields CARLGRVYGYTS.

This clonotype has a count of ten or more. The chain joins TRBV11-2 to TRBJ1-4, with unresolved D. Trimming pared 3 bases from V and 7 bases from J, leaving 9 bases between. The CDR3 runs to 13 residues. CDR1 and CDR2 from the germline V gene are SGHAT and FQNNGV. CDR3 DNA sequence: TGTGCCAGCAGCTTCGGGAAGAGTGAAAAACTGTTTTTT. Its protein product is CASSFGKSEKLFF.

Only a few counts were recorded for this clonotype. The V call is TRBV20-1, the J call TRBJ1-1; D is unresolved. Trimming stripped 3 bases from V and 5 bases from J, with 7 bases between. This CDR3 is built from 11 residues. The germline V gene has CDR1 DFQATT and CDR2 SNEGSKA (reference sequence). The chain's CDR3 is CSARTTTEAFF. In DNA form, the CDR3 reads TGCAGTGCTAGGACAACAACTGAAGCTTTCTTT.

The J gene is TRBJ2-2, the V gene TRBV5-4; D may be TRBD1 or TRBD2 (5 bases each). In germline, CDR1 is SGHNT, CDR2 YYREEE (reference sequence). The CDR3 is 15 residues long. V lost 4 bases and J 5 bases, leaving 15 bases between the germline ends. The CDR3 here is CASSAMLGVTGELFF. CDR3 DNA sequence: TGTGCCAGCAGCGCCATGCTGGGGGTAACCGGGGAGCTGTTTTTT. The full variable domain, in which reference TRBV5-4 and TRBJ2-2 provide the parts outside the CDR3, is ETGVTQSPTHLIKTRGQQVTLRCSSQSGHNTVSWYQQALGQGPQFIFQYYREEENGRGNFPPRFSGLQFPNYSSELNVNALELDDSALYLCASSAMLGVTGELFFGEGSRLTVL.

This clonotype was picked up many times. Here the CDR3 reads CASMFSGDLYEQYF. DNA for the CDR3: TGTGCCAGCATGTTTTCCGGGGACCTCTACGAGCAGTACTTC. This chain uses TRBV2 with TRBJ2-7; either TRBD1 or TRBD2 may supply D (5 bases each). The CDR3 sequence is 14 residues long. Looked up from germline, CDR1 is SNHLY and CDR2 is FYNNEI. V was trimmed by 7 bases and J by 3 bases, leaving 16 bases between them.

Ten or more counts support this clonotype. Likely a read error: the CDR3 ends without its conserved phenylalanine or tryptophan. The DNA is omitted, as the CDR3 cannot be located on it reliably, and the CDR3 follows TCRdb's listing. The CDR3 region is CATQKEFA. The J gene is TRBJ1-2, the V gene TRBV28. Germline V CDR1 and CDR2: MDHEN, SYDVKM. The CDR3 length equals 8 residues, ends included.

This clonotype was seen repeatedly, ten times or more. As DNA, the CDR3 is TGTGCCAGCAAGGATCGGGGTGCCAAAAACATTCAGTACTTC. Its translation is CASKDRGAKNIQYF. The chain is built from TRBV28 and TRBJ2-4; possible D gene TRBD2, 5 bases. The germline gives CDR1 MDHEN, CDR2 SYDVKM. Trimming stripped 7 bases from V and 1 base from J, with 11 bases between. CDR3 length equals 14 residues.

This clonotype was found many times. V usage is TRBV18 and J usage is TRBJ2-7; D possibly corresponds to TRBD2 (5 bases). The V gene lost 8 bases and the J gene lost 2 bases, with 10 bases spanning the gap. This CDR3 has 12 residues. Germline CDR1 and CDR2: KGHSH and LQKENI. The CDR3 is CASSPGTYEQYF. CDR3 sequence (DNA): TGTGCCAGCAGCCCGGGAACCTACGAGCAGTACTTC.

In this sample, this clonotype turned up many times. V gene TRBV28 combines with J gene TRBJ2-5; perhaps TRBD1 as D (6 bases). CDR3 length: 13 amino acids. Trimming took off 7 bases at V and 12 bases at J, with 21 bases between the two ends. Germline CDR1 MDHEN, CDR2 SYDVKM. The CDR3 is CASTRDTRSVEYF. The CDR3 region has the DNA TGTGCCAGCACCCGGGACACACGTTCCGTCGAGTACTTC.

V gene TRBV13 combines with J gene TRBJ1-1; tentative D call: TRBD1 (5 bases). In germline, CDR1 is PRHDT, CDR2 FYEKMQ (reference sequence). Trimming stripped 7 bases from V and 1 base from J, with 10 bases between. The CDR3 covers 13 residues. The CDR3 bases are TGTGCCAGCACCCGGGGGGGGAACACTGAAGCTTTCTTT. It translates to CASTRGGNTEAFF.

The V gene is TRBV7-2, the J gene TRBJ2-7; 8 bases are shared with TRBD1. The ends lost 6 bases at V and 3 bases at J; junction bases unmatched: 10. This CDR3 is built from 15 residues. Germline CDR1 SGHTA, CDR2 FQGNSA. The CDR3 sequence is CASRKGGDRLYEQYF. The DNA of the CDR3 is TGTGCCAGCAGGAAAGGTGGGGACAGGCTCTACGAGCAGTACTTC.

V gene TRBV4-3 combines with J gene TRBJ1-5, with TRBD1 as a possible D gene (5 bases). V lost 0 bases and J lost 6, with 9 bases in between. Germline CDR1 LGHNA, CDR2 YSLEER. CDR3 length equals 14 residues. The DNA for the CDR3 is TGCGCCAGCAGCCAAGAGACTGGGGCTCAGCCCCAGCATTTT. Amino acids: CASSQETGAQPQHF.

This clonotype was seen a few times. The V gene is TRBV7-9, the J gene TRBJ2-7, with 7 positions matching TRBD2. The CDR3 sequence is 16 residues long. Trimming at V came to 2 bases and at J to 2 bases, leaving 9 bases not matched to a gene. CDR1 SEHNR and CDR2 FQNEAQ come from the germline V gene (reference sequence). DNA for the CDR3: TGTGCCAGCAGCTTATTCTTCCCCGGGGGGACCTACGAGCAGTACTTC. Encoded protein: CASSLFFPGGTYEQYF.

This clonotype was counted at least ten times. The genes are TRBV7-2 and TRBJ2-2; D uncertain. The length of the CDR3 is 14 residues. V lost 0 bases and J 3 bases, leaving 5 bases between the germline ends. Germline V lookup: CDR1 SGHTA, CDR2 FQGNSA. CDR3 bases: TGTGCCAGCAGCTTAGCCTATGACACCGGGGAGCTGTTTTTT. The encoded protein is CASSLAYDTGELFF.

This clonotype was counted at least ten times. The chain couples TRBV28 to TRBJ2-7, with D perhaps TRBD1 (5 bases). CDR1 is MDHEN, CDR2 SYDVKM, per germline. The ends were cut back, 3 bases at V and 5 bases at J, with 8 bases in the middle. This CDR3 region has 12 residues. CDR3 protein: CASSFRVDEQYF. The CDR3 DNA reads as TGTGCCAGCAGTTTCAGGGTAGACGAGCAGTACTTC.

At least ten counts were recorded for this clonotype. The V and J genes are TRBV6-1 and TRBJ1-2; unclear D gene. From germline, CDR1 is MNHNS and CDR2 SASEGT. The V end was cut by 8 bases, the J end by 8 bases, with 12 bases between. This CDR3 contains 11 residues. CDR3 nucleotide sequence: TGTGCCAGCGGGATAGTGGGGGGCTACACCTTC. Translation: CASGIVGGYTF.